These 5 T cell receptor beta chains originate from one sample sequenced in a study of control samples from healthy donors and cancer patients. Produced via immunoSEQ multiplex PCR; TCRdb's table is partial and in-frame only. The data show some 140,000 clones, about 94% seen once. The sequencing sample was made of blood. Receptors were obtained from a man aged 35 to 55 in good health.

CDR3 DNA: TGTGCCAGCAGGAGGGGGTTGGGCACTGAAGCTTTCTTT. As protein: CASRRGLGTEAFF. The chain links TRBV6-5 to TRBJ1-1, with D perhaps TRBD1 (6 bases). The CDR3 loop spans 13 amino acids. Germline values: CDR1 MNHEY, CDR2 SVGAGI. V lost 6 bases, J lost 4 bases, and 12 bases lay in between.

The chain uses TRBV27 and TRBJ2-7; D is perhaps TRBD1 (6 bases). Trimming removed 5 bases from V and 3 bases from J, with 11 bases in between. The CDR3 sequence is 13 residues long. Germline lookup yields CDR1 MNHEY and CDR2 SMNVEV (reference sequence). The DNA of the CDR3 is TGTGCCAGCAGTGCCGGACAGTACTACGAGCAGTACTTC. The encoded protein is CASSAGQYYEQYF.

This chain joins TRBV5-4 and TRBJ2-7; no definite D call. The germline CDR1 and CDR2 sequences are SGHNT and YYREEE (reference sequence). Deletions cut 0 bases from V and 5 bases from J, with 6 bases between. The CDR3 consists of 12 residues. This CDR3 reads CASSLEGHEQYF. The CDR3 region has the DNA TGTGCCAGCAGCTTGGAAGGTCACGAGCAGTACTTC.

The CDR3 sequence: CASSVEAGQGYEQYF. For the CDR3, the DNA is TGTGCCAGCAGCGTAGAGGCTGGACAGGGATACGAGCAGTACTTC. This rearrangement joins TRBV9 to TRBJ2-7; 8 bases map to TRBD1. Looked up from germline, CDR1 is SGDLS and CDR2 is YYNGEE. The CDR3 sequence is 15 residues long. V dropped 0 bases and J dropped 4; count of bases not matched to a gene: 6.

This clone was observed a few times. This chain joins TRBV7-8 and TRBJ2-5; maybe TRBD1 (7 bases). Germline V gene lookup returns CDR1 SGHVS and CDR2 FQNEAQ. The CDR3 has 14 residues. V gave up 7 bases and J gave up 5 bases, with 17 bases separating them. The CDR3 nucleotides read TGTGCCAGCACCAACGCAGGGGGGAGCGAGACCCAGTACTTC. As protein: CASTNAGGSETQYF.